This TCR beta chain was recovered during a study of control samples from healthy donors and cancer patients. The CDR3 has 14 residues. V was cut by 7 bases and J by 5 bases, with 17 bases left in between. From germline, CDR1 is SNHLY and CDR2 FYNNEI. The table came from immunoSEQ multiplex PCR; TCRdb's copy has only in-frame clones and leaves some out. The sample lists about 220,000 clones; roughly 94% were seen once. The chain uses TRBV2 and TRBJ1-2; D call uncertain. This TCR was sampled from a man aged 50 to 60 in good health. Sample: blood. CDR3 DNA: TGTGCCAGCATAAGGGCAGACCAGACTTATGGCTACACCTTC. As protein: CASIRADQTYGYTF.